These 2 T cell receptor beta chains were all obtained from the same sample, sequenced in a study of blood T cell repertoires in COVID-19. Clones were read by immunoSEQ multiplex PCR, and TCRdb kept only the in-frame ones, dropping some. The sample lists around 77,000 clones; 82% were seen once. Sequenced: peripheral blood. These receptors were obtained from a human donor in a cohort sampled during active COVID-19.

This chain links TRBV7-2 with TRBJ1-1, with a weak D call TRBD1 (6 bases). The CDR3 is 17 residues long. V was clipped by 1 base and J by 4 bases, with 19 bases between them. Germline-derived CDR1 and CDR2 are SGHTA and FQGNSA. The DNA for the CDR3 is TGTGCCAGCAGCTTAGGCGCACCAAACCCCAGGGGCACTGAAGCTTTCTTT. Translated, it gives CASSLGAPNPRGTEAFF.

The chain couples TRBV11-2 to TRBJ2-5; TRBD1 is a possible D gene (6 bases). Per the germline V gene, CDR1 is SGHAT and CDR2 is FQNNGV. CDR3 length: 18 amino acids. Deletions cut 0 bases from V and 5 bases from J, with 22 bases between. This chain's CDR3 is CASSLDPLGRGDRETQYF. Here the CDR3 DNA reads TGTGCCAGCAGCTTAGATCCCTTGGGCAGGGGTGATCGGGAGACCCAGTACTTC. The full variable domain, in which reference TRBV11-2 and TRBJ2-5 provide the parts outside the CDR3, is EAGVAQSPRYKIIEKRQSVAFWCNPISGHATLYWYQQILGQGPKLLIQFQNNGVVDDSQLPKDRFSAERLKGVDSTLKIQPAKLEDSAVYLCASSLDPLGRGDRETQYFGPGTRLLVL.